The clone carrying this T cell receptor (beta chain) was counted a few times. Germline V gene data show CDR1 as SGHRS and CDR2 as YFSETQ. The CDR3 is 15 residues long. J was trimmed by 6 bases and V by 1 base; bases with no gene match: 8. Per the study methods: Estimation of nucleated cell counts relied on the amplification of reference gene primers. Profiled with immunoSEQ multiplex PCR; TCRdb holds only in-frame clones, not every one. V and J calls and clone size come straight from that table; D and trimming were deduced from the DNA. The table lists 75,000 to 90,000 clones, 70% to 90% of them singletons. The sample originates from a study of blood T cell repertoires in COVID-19. Across the whole study: Donors in the United States, Italy and Spain gave samples during acute or convalescent COVID-19.

The chain joins TRBV5-1 to TRBJ2-3, with TRBD1 matching over 7 bases. The material sequenced was peripheral blood. The TCR sequence derives from a human donor in a cohort sampled during active COVID-19. CDR3 nucleotide sequence: TGCGCCAGCAGCTTGTCCGGGACAGTCGGTGATACGCAGTATTTT. It encodes CASSLSGTVGDTQYF.